This TCR beta chain was identified during a study of beta chain features in type 1 diabetes. The investigators reverse transcribed all of the isolated RNA, so they sequenced expressed TCRB transcripts. Sequencing was performed with immunoSEQ multiplex PCR; in TCRdb, only in-frame clones are kept and a portion is missing. The sample holds 200,000 to 250,000 clones, approximately 15% seen once. The V segment lost 4 bases and the J segment 0 bases; nucleotides outside the gene matches: 3. Looked up from germline, CDR1 is SGDLS and CDR2 is YYNGEE. CDR3 length: 15 amino acids. One heparinised blood draw, averaging about 0.11 L, came from each donor. Study-level findings and limits: The naive, central memory and Treg TCRB repertoires looked more alike in patients than they did in healthy donors. Any HLA effect on TCRB rearrangement was left unresolved by small sub-analyses. Type 1 diabetes patients had TCRB CDR3s that were shorter (moderately but significantly so) in all four CD4+ subsets.

Concerning this clone itself: Its antigen is still unknown. This specimen includes other DNA sequences encoding the same CDR3.

The receptor was derived from a man aged 30 to 39 with type 1 diabetes. The J gene is TRBJ2-1, the V gene TRBV9; TRBD2 aligns across 8 bases. Sequenced material: naive CD4+ T cells from blood. CDR3 sequence: CASSPSGSSYNEQFF. In DNA, the CDR3 is TGTGCCAGCAGCCCGAGCGGGAGCTCCTACAATGAGCAGTTCTTC.